This T cell receptor (beta chain) comes out of a study of Graves' ophthalmopathy and Graves' hyperthyroidism. Trimming removed 6 bases from V and 9 bases from J; junction bases left unmatched: 11. The length of the CDR3 is 14 residues. CDR1 is MNHEY, CDR2 SVGAGI, per germline. Study outcomes and limitations: Discrimination between ophthalmopathy and stable hyperthyroidism by a 13-signature model showed about 85% sensitivity and 75% to 84% specificity. Blood also contained most of the expanded thyroid clonotypes above 0.001 frequency. Both a roughly 64% sensitivity and an approximately 72% specificity characterized the model's predictions of ophthalmopathy progression.

Many counts were recorded for this clonotype. Its antigen is currently unknown. Amplifying from RNA transcripts, the study obtained TCR beta CDR3 regions. First-round RT-PCR employed HTBI primers, with a second-round multiplex PCR after it. From the multiplex PCR reads, TCRdb called clonotypes with MiXCR, one entry per CDR3 protein. Among about 370,000 distinct CDR3 sequences listed, approximately 20% were seen once. PBMCs were obtained from 8 to 10 ml of fresh peripheral blood. The rearrangement links TRBV6-5 to TRBJ2-7; 10 bases are shared with TRBD1. The sample was peripheral blood. The clonotype originates from a woman under 30 with Graves' ophthalmopathy. The CDR3 loop is CASRGGTGVKWQYF. As DNA, the CDR3 is TGTGCCAGCAGAGGTGGGACAGGGGTTAAATGGCAGTACTTC.